The 6 T cell receptor beta chains below all came from one sample that was sequenced in a study of molecular identifiers for immune sequencing clone quantification (dated by TCRdb to between 2018 and 2020). The library was built by means of PCR. Instrument used: Illumina HiSeq 4000. Using fastp trimming at Q25 and MiXCR clonotype assembly, TCRdb reanalyzed the public sequencing data and kept in-frame beta chains. One record per CDR3 amino acid sequence lists the most common genes and DNA. Within this sample are 85,000 to 90,000 distinct CDR3 sequences, with 15% to 20% of them counted one time only. In total, the top ten clones hold roughly 0.93% of the sample. The source material was naive CD8+ T cells from blood, with Jurkat cell RNA spiked in. The sample's cell subset or site, from its label and the paper: FACS-sorted CD8+CD4-CCR7+CD45RA+ naive T cells. These TCRs come from a human donor in good health. Some libraries in this study had Jurkat cell RNA spiked in.

This clonotype came up many times. The chain combines TRBV25-1 with TRBJ1-5; D uncertain. V lost 1 base, J lost 6 bases, and 10 bases lay in between. CDR3 length: 14 residues. The V gene's germline CDR1 is MGHDK and CDR2 SYGVNS. The CDR3 loop reads CASSESGVGQPQHF. CDR3 in DNA: TGTGCCAGCAGTGAATCTGGTGTTGGTCAGCCCCAGCATTTT.

This clonotype was counted at least ten times. This chain joins TRBV4-3 and TRBJ2-3; 9 nucleotides line up with TRBD2. V gave up 1 base and J gave up 2 bases; unmatched junction bases: 7. The length of the CDR3 is 17 residues. Germline CDR1 LGHNA, CDR2 YSLEER. CDR3 in amino acids: CASSQVSGRTPTDTQYF. CDR3 DNA: TGCGCCAGCAGCCAAGTTAGCGGGAGAACCCCCACAGATACGCAGTATTTT.

This clonotype appeared many times. The chain has TRBV30 and TRBJ1-5; TRBD1 aligns across 8 bases. V was pared by 1 base and J by 7 bases, with 6 bases of the junction left unmatched. Germline CDR1 GTSNPN, CDR2 SVGIG (reference sequence). The CDR3 has 14 residues. DNA of the CDR3: TGTGCCTGGAGTGGAGGACAGGGTGGGCAGCCCCAGCATTTT. Its translation is CAWSGGQGGQPQHF.

V gene TRBV24-1 combines with J gene TRBJ2-7; the D gene is possibly TRBD2 (6 bases). V lost 0 bases to trimming and J lost 3 bases, with 11 bases between them. Per the germline V gene, CDR1 is KGHDR and CDR2 is SFDVKD. The length of the CDR3 is 15 residues. The CDR3 region has the DNA TGTGCCACCAGTGATTTGTACGGGGGTGGCTACGAGCAGTACTTC. It specifies CATSDLYGGGYEQYF.

This clonotype has ten or more counts. This rearrangement joins TRBV20-1 to TRBJ2-1; 11 nucleotides match TRBD2. Germline assignment: CDR1 DFQATT and CDR2 SNEGSKA (reference sequence). V was clipped by 6 bases and J by 7 bases; unmatched bases: 17. This CDR3 region has 17 residues. For the CDR3, the DNA is TGCAGTGCGACGTCACCTCGTAGCGGGAGGGTATTGAATGAGCAGTTCTTC. Protein: CSATSPRSGRVLNEQFF.

This clonotype was counted ten times or more. The gene calls are TRBV7-9 and TRBJ2-1; 8 bases align to TRBD2. This CDR3 has 14 residues. The germline gives CDR1 SEHNR, CDR2 FQNEAQ (reference sequence). The V segment lost 5 bases and the J segment 6 bases; nucleotides outside the gene matches: 6. The CDR3 nucleotides are TGTGCCAGCAGCCCCGGGGGACTAGTCAATGAGCAGTTCTTC. This codes for CASSPGGLVNEQFF.